This section outlines one TCR beta chain sequence together with its context. Its antigen remains undetermined. Base qualities are not recorded, but no much larger clone differs from it by a single base. This sample stems from a study of T cell repertoires and Cas9 in healthy adults (dated 2018 in TCRdb). For the wider study: Within the CD4 and CD8 compartments, the researchers characterized SpCas9-reactive T cells in terms of multi-effector potency, cytotoxicity and lineage determination. The study examined preexisting T cell immunity against the Streptococcus pyogenes Cas9 nuclease (SpCas9) used in CRISPR gene editing.

Overall study results and their limits: SpCas9-reactive regulatory T cells were reported to mitigate proliferation and function of SpCas9-reactive effector T cells in vitro.

Library generation was performed with the immunoSEQ multiplex PCR assay. TCRdb re-hosts the immuneACCESS table, in-frame sequences only. Its copies lack some clones; in the studies checked, an unresolved V gene accounts for under half of them, and the cause for the rest is not known. In all, the sample holds 20,000 to 25,000 clones, and roughly nine tenths of those were seen once. The ten largest clones add up to 0.55% to 0.7% of the sample. Healthy humans were used as donors in the study. The V end loses 0 bases and the J end loses 5 bases, and a stretch of 5 bases separates them. From a lookup of the germline V gene, CDR1 and CDR2 are SGHRS and YFSETQ. CDR3 length: 12 amino acids, cysteine to phenylalanine. Only the CDR3 portion is preserved as DNA: 36 bases, with reading frame beginning at the first base.

The source of this sequence is a human donor in good health. The receptor chain draws on TRBV5-1 and TRBJ2-5; a confident D gene designation cannot be given. The sample consisted of CD4+ effector T cells (CD127+, CD25-, CD137-, CD154-) from PBMCs; culture status not recorded. Here is the DNA: TGCGCCAGCAGCTTGGGTTTGGAGACCCAGTACTTC. Its protein product is CASSLGLETQYF.